These 31 T cell receptor beta chains were all obtained from the same sample, sequenced in a study of cytomegalovirus exposure and HLA in healthy donors (dated by TCRdb to 2016 to 2017). The library was generated by the immunoSEQ multiplex PCR assay. A mixture of 60 forward primers for TCR Vbeta segments and 13 reverse primers for TCR Jbeta segments was used in the multiplex PCR. As stored in TCRdb, this immuneACCESS dataset retains in-frame rearrangements with V and J assigned. A fraction of the clones does not appear; measured against another copy, unresolved V genes explain less than half of the discrepancy, and the remainder lacks a known reason. The table for this sample lists roughly 100,000 clones; over 70% of them were counted only once. The ten top clones hold roughly 6% of the sample. Sequencing input: PBMCs. The source is a male donor in good health and CMV-seronegative.

The chain is built from TRBV2 and TRBJ1-5, with TRBD1 matching over 10 bases. Germline V lookup: CDR1 SNHLY, CDR2 FYNNEI. V was clipped by 5 bases and J by 6 bases; unmatched bases: 4. The length of the CDR3 is 14 residues. In DNA, the CDR3 is TGTGCCAGCAGTAAGGACAGGGGGTTTCAGCCCCAGCATTTT. Translated: CASSKDRGFQPQHF.

J is TRBJ2-2 and V is TRBV5-1; 14 bases agree with TRBD2. The CDR3 length is 18 residues. With 10 bases clipped from V and 1 base from J, the junction kept 12 bases outside the gene matches. Germline assignment: CDR1 SGHRS and CDR2 YFSETQ. This CDR3 reads CAVRLAGGPWENTGELFF. CDR3 nucleotide sequence: TGCGCCGTCCGACTAGCGGGAGGGCCCTGGGAGAACACCGGGGAGCTGTTTTTT.

The chain uses TRBV4-3 and TRBJ1-5; 7 bases are a match to TRBD1. Trimming cost V 4 bases and J 7 bases; bases outside gene matches: 10. CDR1 LGHNA and CDR2 YSLEER come from the germline V gene. The CDR3 consists of 15 residues. CDR3 amino acids: CASSLGIGGEQPQHF. As DNA, the CDR3 is TGCGCCAGCAGCCTGGGTATAGGGGGCGAACAGCCCCAGCATTTT.

A single count supports this clone. This chain uses TRBV28 with TRBJ2-2; TRBD2 is a possible D gene (5 bases). Germline V gene sequence: CDR1 MDHEN, CDR2 SYDVKM. The CDR3 totals 15 residues. V lost 3 bases and J lost 1, with 9 bases in between. CDR3 DNA: TGTGCCAGCAGTTTTATAGGGAGGAACACCGGGGAGCTGTTTTTT. Its translation is CASSFIGRNTGELFF.

This clone was picked up one time. The rearrangement links TRBV5-4 to TRBJ2-3; 14 bases align to TRBD2. This CDR3 region has 16 residues. The V gene's germline CDR1 is SGHNT and CDR2 YYREEE (reference sequence). The junction had 4 bases not matched to a gene; V was cut back by 4 bases and J by 3 bases. The CDR3 here is CASSQGLAGVTDTQYF. The CDR3 DNA follows: TGTGCCAGCAGCCAGGGACTAGCGGGAGTAACAGATACGCAGTATTTT.

V usage is TRBV4-1 and J usage is TRBJ2-7; 7 bases are a match to TRBD1. This CDR3 is 14 amino acids long. Trimming cost V 5 bases and J 2 bases; bases outside gene matches: 6. The germline CDR1 and CDR2 sequences are MGHRA and YSYEKL. The CDR3 is CASSLGTATYEQYF. The CDR3 region has the DNA TGCGCCAGCAGCTTGGGGACAGCTACCTACGAGCAGTACTTC.

The chain recombines TRBV7-2 with TRBJ2-1, with 12 positions matching TRBD2. The CDR3 is made up of 15 amino acids. Germline-derived CDR1 and CDR2 are SGHTA and FQGNSA. V lost 2 bases, J lost 9 bases, and 5 bases stayed unmatched. CDR3 in amino acids: CASSLMLAGGVEQFF. The CDR3 DNA sequence: TGTGCCAGCAGCTTAATGCTAGCGGGAGGGGTTGAGCAGTTCTTC.

V usage is TRBV14 and J usage is TRBJ1-4; possible D gene TRBD1, 6 bases. V was shortened by 0 bases and J by 3 bases, with 8 bases between the two germline ends. This CDR3 comprises 15 residues. Germline V gene sequence: CDR1 SGHDN, CDR2 FVKESK. The CDR3 region is CASSQDGQPNEKLFF. The DNA of the CDR3 is TGTGCCAGCAGCCAAGACGGACAGCCTAATGAAAAACTGTTTTTT.

V usage is TRBV28 and J usage is TRBJ1-5, with D possibly TRBD1 on 5 matching bases. Germline V lookup: CDR1 MDHEN, CDR2 SYDVKM. The CDR3 covers 12 residues. The V gene lost 8 bases and the J gene lost 9 bases, with 14 bases spanning the gap. Here the CDR3 reads CASQGGPGPQHF. CDR3 sequence (DNA): TGTGCCAGCCAGGGCGGCCCGGGGCCCCAGCATTTT.

V gene TRBV18 combines with J gene TRBJ2-1, with 11 bases identical to TRBD2. The CDR3 is 17 amino acids. The trim removed 3 bases at V and 4 bases at J, leaving 8 bases unmatched. Germline values: CDR1 KGHSH, CDR2 LQKENI. The CDR3 DNA sequence: TGTGCCAGCTCACCCCCCGCCGGGACTAGCGGATACAATGAGCAGTTCTTC. Residues: CASSPPAGTSGYNEQFF.

The chain combines TRBV7-2 with TRBJ1-4; perhaps TRBD1 as D (5 bases). Germline lookup yields CDR1 SGHTA and CDR2 FQGNSA. The CDR3 contains 15 residues. Trimming stripped 0 bases from V and 7 bases from J, with 12 bases between. The CDR3 nucleotides read TGTGCCAGCAGCTTAGCTGGGGGGACCATTGAAAAACTGTTTTTT. Protein: CASSLAGGTIEKLFF.

This chain uses TRBV11-3 with TRBJ2-3; 9 positions agree with TRBD1. The CDR3 loop spans 14 amino acids. CDR1 and CDR2 (germline): SGHNT, YENEEA. Trimming cost V 3 bases and J 8 bases; bases outside gene matches: 6. The CDR3 region is CASSFWDRAGTQYF. Here the CDR3 DNA reads TGTGCCAGCAGCTTCTGGGACAGGGCCGGTACGCAGTATTTT.

The chain couples TRBV30 to TRBJ1-1, with D possibly TRBD1 on 6 matching bases. This CDR3 is built from 12 residues. Germline V CDR1 and CDR2: GTSNPN, SVGIG (reference sequence). V lost 5 bases to trimming and J lost 4 bases, with 11 bases between them. Here the CDR3 DNA reads TGTGCCTGGCAACAGGGTAGCACTGAAGCTTTCTTT. This translates into CAWQQGSTEAFF.

This chain uses TRBV5-4 with TRBJ2-4; the D gene is possibly TRBD1 (5 bases). Trimming stripped 2 bases from V and 0 bases from J, with 12 bases between. CDR1 SGHNT and CDR2 YYREEE come from the germline V gene (reference sequence). This CDR3 contains 16 residues. The CDR3 here is CASSFDSLLAKNIQYF. CDR3 nucleotides: TGTGCCAGCAGCTTTGACAGTTTACTAGCCAAAAACATTCAGTACTTC.

This clone was seen a single time. The conserved closing phenylalanine or tryptophan is absent in this CDR3, likely reflecting a read error. The chain recombines TRBV29-1 with TRBJ2-3; TRBD2 matches 9 bases. Germline V gene sequence: CDR1 SQVTM, CDR2 ANQGSEA. This CDR3 comprises 13 residues. The ends lost 4 bases at V and 6 bases at J; junction bases unmatched: 5. The DNA for the CDR3 is TGCAGCGTTGTGGTAGCGGGAGTGGATACGCAGTATCTT. Amino acid sequence: CSVVVAGVDTQYL.

The chain is built from TRBV7-2 and TRBJ2-1; D ambiguous. This CDR3 is 8 amino acids long. V shed 6 bases and J shed 13 bases, with 4 bases lying between them. Germline V gives CDR1 SGHTA, CDR2 FQGNSA. CDR3 DNA sequence: TGTGCCAGCAGTTCTCAGTTCTTC. This gives the protein CASSSQFF. Supplemented by reference TRBV7-2 and TRBJ2-1, the full variable domain reads GAGVSQSPSNKVTEKGKDVELRCDPISGHTALYWYRQSLGQGLEFLIYFQGNSAPDKSGLPSDRFSAERTGGSVSTLTIQRTQQEDSAVYLCASSSQFFGPGTRLTVL.

The V call is TRBV5-5, the J call TRBJ2-1; TRBD2 agrees at 11 bases. The V segment lost 0 bases and the J segment 6 bases; nucleotides outside the gene matches: 5. The CDR3 spans 16 residues. CDR1 and CDR2 from the germline V gene are SGHKS and YYEKEE (reference sequence). CDR3 sequence reads: CASSLAPSGRFNEQFF. Written as DNA, the CDR3 is TGTGCCAGCAGCTTGGCCCCTAGCGGGAGGTTCAATGAGCAGTTCTTC.

This chain connects TRBV11-3 to TRBJ2-2; the match to TRBD2 covers 12 bases. J lost 4 bases, V lost 5 bases, and 5 bases had no gene match. This CDR3 contains 16 residues. Looked up from germline, CDR1 is SGHNT and CDR2 is YENEEA. The CDR3 loop is CASSPRTSGTTGELFF. CDR3 in DNA: TGTGCCAGCAGCCCGCGGACTAGCGGGACCACCGGGGAGCTGTTTTTT.

V and J are TRBV9 and TRBJ2-1; 8 bases are a match to TRBD2. Losses at the gene ends were 3 bases for V and 4 bases for J; bases not matched to a gene: 9. The CDR3 totals 16 residues. Germline-derived CDR1 and CDR2 are SGDLS and YYNGEE. CDR3 coding DNA: TGTGCCAGCAGCGCCCCAGCGGGAGAGTTATACAATGAGCAGTTCTTC. It is translated as CASSAPAGELYNEQFF.

The DNA for the CDR3 is TGTGCCAGCAGGAGACAGGGCATATCAGATACGCAGTATTTT. Its protein product is CASRRQGISDTQYF. The chain recombines TRBV7-2 with TRBJ2-3; 7 bases agree with TRBD1. V lost 6 bases, J lost 4 bases, and 7 bases stayed unmatched. Germline values: CDR1 SGHTA, CDR2 FQGNSA. This CDR3 contains 14 residues.

The chain combines TRBV7-3 with TRBJ2-2, with 8 nucleotides matching TRBD1. This CDR3 has 16 amino acids. V lost 4 bases to trimming and J lost 4 bases; unmatched junction nucleotides: 8. Germline V gene lookup returns CDR1 SGHTA and CDR2 FQGTGA. The CDR3 is CASSSTGGASTGELFF. In nucleotides, the CDR3 is TGTGCCAGCAGCTCCACAGGGGGAGCGAGCACCGGGGAGCTGTTTTTT.

This rearrangement joins TRBV5-1 to TRBJ2-1; tentatively, D is TRBD2 (6 bases). In germline, CDR1 is SGHRS, CDR2 YFSETQ. V lost 2 bases and J 9 bases, leaving 15 bases between the germline ends. The CDR3 spans 14 residues. The CDR3 protein is CASSFLAGPSEQFF. The CDR3 coding sequence is TGCGCCAGCAGCTTTCTGGCGGGGCCCAGTGAGCAGTTCTTC.

The chain combines TRBV9 with TRBJ1-1; perhaps TRBD1 as D (6 bases). V lost 10 bases, J lost 1 base, and 14 bases lay in between. The CDR3 is 13 amino acids. Germline CDR1 is SGDLS and CDR2 is YYNGEE. Here the CDR3 reads CAGSTGPNTEAFF. The CDR3 DNA reads TGTGCCGGATCGACAGGCCCGAACACTGAAGCTTTCTTT.

The chain is built from TRBV7-9 and TRBJ1-2; possible D gene TRBD1, 6 bases. The CDR3 runs to 13 residues. V was trimmed by 0 bases and J by 6 bases, leaving 8 bases between them. Per the germline V gene, CDR1 is SEHNR and CDR2 is FQNEAQ (reference sequence). Written as DNA, the CDR3 is TGTGCCAGCAGCTTAGCCGGGGGGCATGGCTACACCTTC. Residues: CASSLAGGHGYTF.

This chain links TRBV5-6 with TRBJ2-2, with unresolved D. This CDR3 has 16 amino acids. Germline values: CDR1 SGHDT, CDR2 YYEEEE. Trimming removed 1 base from V and 0 bases from J, with 10 bases in between. In DNA form, the CDR3 reads TGTGCCAGCAGCTTGAGGCAGGTCACGAACACCGGGGAGCTGTTTTTT. The encoded protein is CASSLRQVTNTGELFF.

The chain joins TRBV5-6 to TRBJ2-7; no clear D gene. The V end was cut by 0 bases, the J end by 3 bases, with 13 bases between. The germline gives CDR1 SGHDT, CDR2 YYEEEE. The CDR3 sequence is 15 residues long. The CDR3 sequence: CASSLGAALDYEQYF. The CDR3 DNA sequence: TGTGCCAGCAGCTTGGGGGCAGCTTTAGACTACGAGCAGTACTTC.

This clone was observed a handful of times. J is TRBJ2-7 and V is TRBV15, with D tentatively TRBD1 (5 bases). The CDR3 contains 12 residues. Trimming shortened V by 1 base and J by 7 bases, and 8 bases separated the two germline ends. The germline CDR1 and CDR2 sequences are LNHNV and YYDKDF (reference sequence). The CDR3 loop reads CATSRGWTEQYF. CDR3 nucleotide sequence: TGTGCCACCAGCAGAGGATGGACAGAGCAGTACTTC.

V gene TRBV29-1 combines with J gene TRBJ2-7, with a possible D match to TRBD2 (6 bases). Trimming removed 6 bases from V and 0 bases from J, with 21 bases in between. This CDR3 spans 16 amino acids. Per germline, CDR1 SQVTM and CDR2 ANQGSEA. The CDR3 sequence: CSVRDVGGESSYEQYF. The CDR3 coding sequence is TGCAGCGTCAGGGATGTCGGCGGGGAGAGCTCCTACGAGCAGTACTTC.

This chain joins TRBV6-1 and TRBJ1-3; D uncertain. In germline, CDR1 is MNHNS, CDR2 SASEGT. Trimming cost V 2 bases and J 0 bases, with 14 bases left between them. The CDR3 covers 17 residues. CDR3 DNA: TGTGCCAGCAGTGAACGCCTTCGGCGGATCTCTGGAAACACCATATATTTT. This codes for CASSERLRRISGNTIYF.

The chain uses TRBV5-1 and TRBJ2-1; D uncertain. CDR1 SGHRS and CDR2 YFSETQ come from the germline V gene. CDR3 length: 13 amino acids. The V end was cut by 1 base, the J end by 7 bases, with 9 bases between. The CDR3 sequence: CASSLPGVNEQFF. The CDR3 DNA sequence: TGCGCCAGCAGCTTGCCAGGTGTGAATGAGCAGTTCTTC.

The chain employs TRBV5-1 and TRBJ2-3, with 7 bases aligning to TRBD2. Germline CDR1 SGHRS, CDR2 YFSETQ. J lost 2 bases, V lost 4 bases, and 13 bases had no gene match. The CDR3 sequence is 17 residues long. CDR3 protein: CASSASPSGPNTDTQYF. The CDR3 nucleotides read TGCGCCAGCAGCGCCTCCCCTAGCGGACCAAACACAGATACGCAGTATTTT.